Shown below are 30 T cell receptor beta chains from a single sample sequenced in a study of T cells in Graves' hyperthyroidism and ophthalmopathy (dated by TCRdb to between 2018 and 2021). Library method: multiplex PCR. The sequencer was an Illumina HiSeq 2000. The TCR beta CDR3 regions were amplified from RNA transcripts. For the first round of RT-PCR on the TCR CDR3, the HTBI primer set was used together with the Qiagen OneStep RT-PCR kit. TCRdb reprocessed the public reads (quality trimming at Q25 with fastp, clone calling with MiXCR) and kept in-frame beta chains. For every CDR3 protein sequence, its rows merge into one entry that carries the most common genes and DNA. The sample table shows around 700,000 distinct CDR3 sequences, and under 20% are seen once. Clones ranked in the top ten supply around 15% of the sample. Sequencing was carried out using blood. Receptors originate from a woman aged 45 to 65 with Graves' hyperthyroidism that later progressed to Graves' ophthalmopathy.

The CDR3 bases are TGTGCCAGCAGCCCAAGTAGGGCGAGCTCTGGAAACACCATATATTTT. This encodes CASSPSRASSGNTIYF. The chain carries TRBV7-8 and TRBJ1-3; no firm D call. There are 16 residues in the CDR3. Germline values: CDR1 SGHVS, CDR2 FQNEAQ. V dropped 5 bases and J dropped 0 bases, with 14 bases sitting between them.

This clonotype appeared a few times. The V and J genes are TRBV7-6 and TRBJ1-4; 10 bases are a match to TRBD1. Trimming at V came to 5 bases and at J to 5 bases, leaving 2 bases not matched to a gene. There are 14 residues in the CDR3. Germline CDR1 and CDR2: SGHVS and FNYEAQ. This CDR3 is CASSEGQGNEKLFF. The CDR3 bases are TGTGCCAGCAGCGAGGGACAGGGGAATGAAAAACTGTTTTTT.

This clonotype was observed at least ten times. The chain has TRBV18 and TRBJ1-5; D call uncertain. Between the trimmed V and J ends, which lost 3 bases and 4 bases, there was a span of 13 bases. The CDR3 is made up of 15 amino acids. In germline, CDR1 is KGHSH, CDR2 LQKENI. The DNA of the CDR3 is TGTGCCAGCTCACCGGGCAGAGACGGAAATCAGCCCCAGCATTTT. Protein product: CASSPGRDGNQPQHF. The full variable domain, rest sourced from reference TRBV18 and TRBJ1-5, is NAGVMQNPRHLVRRRGQEARLRCSPMKGHSHVYWYRQLPEEGLKFMVYLQKENIIDESGMPKERFSAEFPKEGPSILRIQQVVRGDSAAYFCASSPGRDGNQPQHFGDGTRLSIL.

The sample holds one count of this clonotype. Relative to the germline gene, one junction end is altered; a read error may explain this. V usage is TRBV5-8 and J usage is TRBJ1-1; 11 nucleotides line up with TRBD1. The CDR3 loop spans 14 amino acids. Looked up from germline, CDR1 is SGHTS and CDR2 is YDEGEE. DNA of the CDR3: TGCGCCAGCAGCCAAGGGACAGGGGGAATTGAAGCTTTCTTT. It specifies CASSQGTGGIEAFF.

V gene TRBV6-1 combines with J gene TRBJ2-2; D gene unclear. The CDR3 spans 16 residues. The V and J ends lost 6 bases and 4 bases respectively, with 18 bases between them. Germline V lookup: CDR1 MNHNS, CDR2 SASEGT. The CDR3 reads CASRSARRAFTGELFF. In DNA, the CDR3 is TGTGCCAGCAGGTCCGCGCGAAGGGCTTTCACCGGGGAGCTGTTTTTT.

This clonotype was counted only a few times. The chain employs TRBV4-2 and TRBJ1-4; 7 nucleotides agree with TRBD1. The germline V gene encodes CDR1 LGHNA and CDR2 YNFKEQ. V lost 1 base and J lost 5; bases outside the gene matches: 4. The CDR3 contains 15 residues. In DNA form, the CDR3 reads TGTGCCAGCAGCCAAGTACAGGGGATAAATGAAAAACTGTTTTTT. It codes for CASSQVQGINEKLFF.

This clonotype has only a few counts. The J gene is TRBJ2-3, the V gene TRBV5-1; a possible D gene is TRBD1 (5 bases). CDR1 is SGHRS, CDR2 YFSETQ, per germline. V dropped 6 bases and J dropped 1 base, with 12 bases sitting between them. The CDR3 runs to 14 residues. The CDR3 here is CASTPLGGTDTQYF. CDR3 sequence (DNA): TGCGCCAGCACTCCGTTAGGGGGCACAGATACGCAGTATTTT.

This clonotype has ten or more counts. CDR3 protein: CASSSTPMNTEAFF. In DNA form, the CDR3 reads TGCGCCAGCAGCTCCACCCCGATGAACACTGAAGCTTTCTTT. The chain employs TRBV5-1 and TRBJ1-1; no clear D gene. The CDR3 extends over 14 amino acids. Trimming removed 3 bases at V and 0 bases at J, with 9 bases between. Germline assignment: CDR1 SGHRS and CDR2 YFSETQ.

The chain combines TRBV27 with TRBJ1-1; D ambiguous. The CDR3 totals 15 residues. Between the trimmed V and J ends, which lost 3 bases and 2 bases, there was a span of 13 bases. CDR1 and CDR2 (germline): MNHEY, SMNVEV (reference sequence). The DNA for the CDR3 is TGTGCCAGCAGTTTGGGGAGCCAAGGCAACACTGAAGCTTTCTTT. It is translated as CASSLGSQGNTEAFF.

This clonotype was recorded many times. V and J are TRBV12-3 or TRBV12-4 and TRBJ1-3, with D unresolved. The length of the CDR3 is 16 residues. V was pared by 4 bases and J by 0 bases, with 13 bases between. For the CDR3, the DNA is TGTGCCAGCAGTTGGAAGTTGATTCGCTCTGGAAACACCATATATTTT. Residues: CASSWKLIRSGNTIYF.

This clonotype was seen just once. The chain links TRBV7-9 to TRBJ1-6; unclear D gene. Germline values: CDR1 SEHNR, CDR2 FQNEAQ (reference sequence). CDR3 length: 16 residues. V was cut by 5 bases and J by 8 bases, with 19 bases left in between. Written as DNA, the CDR3 is TGTGCCAGCAGCCCAATGGGAGGGATCAATGATTCACCCCTCCACTTT. This translates into CASSPMGGINDSPLHF. The complete variable domain, with remaining parts taken from reference TRBV7-9 and TRBJ1-6, reads DTGVSQNPRHKITKRGQNVTFRCDPISEHNRLYWYRQTLGQGPEFLTYFQNEAQLEKSRLLSDRFSAERPKGSFSTLEIQRTEQGDSAMYLCASSPMGGINDSPLHFGNGTRLTVT.

V usage is TRBV6-1 and J usage is TRBJ1-1; no definite D call. V shed 2 bases and J shed 0 bases, with 10 bases lying between them. CDR1 is MNHNS, CDR2 SASEGT, per germline. This CDR3 contains 15 residues. As DNA, the CDR3 is TGTGCCAGCAGTGAACCCAGAAGTCTGAACACTGAAGCTTTCTTT. Its protein product is CASSEPRSLNTEAFF.

The V call is TRBV29-1, the J call TRBJ2-5; 8 bases are shared with TRBD2. Germline V gene sequence: CDR1 SQVTM, CDR2 ANQGSEA. The J segment lost 4 bases and the V segment lost 4 bases, leaving 2 bases of the junction unmatched. This CDR3 spans 12 amino acids. The CDR3, as DNA: TGCAGCGTTGGCGGGGGGCCAGAGACCCAGTACTTC. Amino acid sequence: CSVGGGPETQYF.

This clonotype showed up many times. The chain is built from TRBV5-6 and TRBJ2-7, with TRBD1 matching 7 bases. Trimming cost V 4 bases and J 0 bases; bases outside gene matches: 4. Looked up from germline, CDR1 is SGHDT and CDR2 is YYEEEE. The length of the CDR3 is 14 residues. CDR3 sequence (DNA): TGTGCCAGCAGCGGGACAGACCTCTCCTACGAGCAGTACTTC. Its protein is CASSGTDLSYEQYF. Drawing the rest from reference TRBV5-6 and TRBJ2-7, the complete variable domain is DAGVTQSPTHLIKTRGQQVTLRCSPKSGHDTVSWYQQALGQGPQFIFQYYEEEERQRGNFPDRFSGHQFPNYSSELNVNALLLGDSALYLCASSGTDLSYEQYFGPGTRLTVT.

This clonotype was observed many times. The chain employs TRBV6-1 and TRBJ1-5, with D uncertain. The CDR3 consists of 16 residues. V was trimmed by 5 bases and J by 3 bases, leaving 17 bases between them. The germline CDR1 and CDR2 sequences are MNHNS and SASEGT. CDR3 in amino acids: CASSSPAGVSNQPQHF. The CDR3 coding sequence is TGTGCCAGCAGTTCACCAGCCGGGGTCTCCAATCAGCCCCAGCATTTT.

This clonotype was counted ten times or more. This chain joins TRBV6-1 and TRBJ1-3; maybe TRBD1 (6 bases). V lost 7 bases and J 3 bases, leaving 16 bases between the germline ends. This CDR3 has 15 amino acids. Germline V gives CDR1 MNHNS, CDR2 SASEGT. The CDR3 nucleotides read TGTGCCAGCATCAGCCCAGGGGTTGGTGGAAACACCATATATTTT. This sequence encodes CASISPGVGGNTIYF.

This clonotype has a handful of counts. The rearrangement links TRBV3-1 to TRBJ2-1; D possibly corresponds to TRBD2 (6 bases). With 1 base removed from V and 12 bases from J, the gap between germline ends came to 19 bases. The CDR3 covers 15 residues. The germline V gene has CDR1 LGHDT and CDR2 YNNKEL (reference sequence). The CDR3 nucleotides read TGTGCCAGCAGCCAAGGAGCGGGTCCCGCTGGGGGGCAGTTCTTC. Its translation: CASSQGAGPAGGQFF.

This clonotype was detected ten times or more. The J gene is TRBJ2-3, the V gene TRBV20-1; 10 bases map to TRBD2. Germline V gene data show CDR1 as DFQATT and CDR2 as SNEGSKA (reference sequence). The V gene end was trimmed by 3 bases and the J gene end by 5 bases; junction bases not matched to a gene: 5. The CDR3 covers 14 residues. The CDR3 DNA follows: TGCAGTGCTAGGAGCGGGGGGGCGTTAGATACGCAGTATTTT. It yields the protein CSARSGGALDTQYF.

On this clonotype itself: A read error may explain this, as a much larger clone is one base away. V usage is TRBV3-1 and J usage is TRBJ2-2; possibly TRBD2 for D (6 bases). The CDR3 runs 12 residues. Germline loops: CDR1 LGHDT, CDR2 YNNKEL (reference sequence). Trimming took off 2 bases at V and 8 bases at J, with 6 bases between the two ends. CDR3 sequence (DNA): TGTGCCAGCAGCCAAAGCGGGGGGGAGCTGTTTTTT. This translates into CASSQSGGELFF.

The V gene is TRBV20-1, the J gene TRBJ2-5, with D possibly matching TRBD1 (5 bases). V was trimmed by 0 bases and J by 5 bases, leaving 19 bases between them. Per germline, CDR1 DFQATT and CDR2 SNEGSKA (reference sequence). CDR3 length: 16 amino acids. The CDR3 here is CSARDRFGQGSETQYF. In DNA form, the CDR3 reads TGCAGTGCTAGAGACAGGTTTGGCCAGGGTAGCGAGACCCAGTACTTC.

As to this clonotype: One base away lies a much larger clone, so this may be a sequencing read error. V and J are TRBV7-9 and TRBJ2-2, with 7 bases fitting TRBD1. This CDR3 has 15 amino acids. The germline gives CDR1 SEHNR, CDR2 FQNEAQ (reference sequence). V lost 3 bases to trimming and J lost 1 base; unmatched junction nucleotides: 2. The CDR3 region is CASSLNRGNTGELFF. CDR3 in DNA: TGTGCCAGCAGCTTGAACAGGGGGAACACCGGGGAGCTGTTTTTT.

The rearrangement links TRBV7-3 to TRBJ1-2, with D unresolved. V was trimmed by 5 bases and J by 6 bases, leaving 13 bases between them. The CDR3 has 13 residues. CDR1 and CDR2 from the germline V gene are SGHTA and FQGTGA. CDR3 DNA: TGTGCCAGCAGCGCGGGCCCGCACGATGGCTACACCTTC. Residues: CASSAGPHDGYTF.

The genes are TRBV29-1 and TRBJ2-3; the D is unclear. The CDR3 is 13 amino acids. The germline V gene encodes CDR1 SQVTM and CDR2 ANQGSEA. Trimming pared 4 bases from V and 3 bases from J, leaving 11 bases between. The CDR3 reads CSVGSGVTDTQYF. The CDR3, as DNA: TGCAGCGTTGGCAGTGGGGTTACAGATACGCAGTATTTT.

This clonotype was detected ten times or more. DNA of the CDR3: TGTGCCAGCAGTTGGCCAGAACAAGAGACCCAGTACTTC. Its translation is CASSWPEQETQYF. V and J are TRBV12-3 or TRBV12-4 and TRBJ2-5; D is uncertain. Between the trimmed V and J ends, which lost 4 bases and 2 bases, there was a span of 8 bases. This CDR3 region has 13 residues.

This clonotype showed up just a few times. The J gene is TRBJ2-2, the V gene TRBV3-1; D uncertain. CDR1 and CDR2 (germline): LGHDT, YNNKEL (reference sequence). Between the trimmed V and J ends, which lost 6 bases and 6 bases, there was a span of 5 bases. The CDR3 consists of 11 residues. CDR3 loop: CASRTAGELFF. The CDR3 bases are TGTGCCAGCAGGACGGCCGGGGAGCTGTTTTTT.

This clonotype has ten or more counts. The chain has TRBV5-1 and TRBJ1-1, with a tentative D call TRBD1 (6 bases). The CDR3 is 14 amino acids. V shed 4 bases and J shed 3 bases, with 13 bases lying between them. Germline assignment: CDR1 SGHRS and CDR2 YFSETQ. The CDR3 loop reads CASSVQGSDTEAFF. In DNA, the CDR3 is TGCGCCAGCAGCGTCCAGGGGAGTGACACTGAAGCTTTCTTT. The variable domain in full, completed from reference TRBV5-1 and TRBJ1-1, reads KAGVTQTPRYLIKTRGQQVTLSCSPISGHRSVSWYQQTPGQGLQFLFEYFSETQRNKGNFPGRFSGRQFSNSRSEMNVSTLELGDSALYLCASSVQGSDTEAFFGQGTRLTVV.

This clonotype was recorded many times. The CDR3 coding sequence is TGTGCCAGCAGTTTTTTCACCCCCGGTGGGAATGAGCAGTTCTTC. This translates into CASSFFTPGGNEQFF. The chain combines TRBV27 with TRBJ2-1; D is unresolved. The CDR3 runs to 15 residues. V lost 3 bases to trimming and J lost 7 bases, with 16 bases between them. Germline values: CDR1 MNHEY, CDR2 SMNVEV (reference sequence).

This clonotype has more than one count but fewer than ten. The genes are TRBV5-6 and TRBJ1-6; D uncertain. The germline V and J ends were trimmed by 4 bases and 0 bases, with 11 bases remaining between them. The CDR3 runs to 16 residues. Germline V lookup: CDR1 SGHDT, CDR2 YYEEEE. The CDR3 spells CASSRGESSYNSPLHF. As DNA, the CDR3 is TGTGCCAGCAGCCGTGGGGAGAGCTCCTATAATTCACCCCTCCACTTT.

This clonotype appeared many times. The V call is TRBV3-1, the J call TRBJ2-7, with D possibly being TRBD1 (5 bases). Germline V lookup: CDR1 LGHDT, CDR2 YNNKEL (reference sequence). V gave up 2 bases and J gave up 2 bases, with 16 bases separating them. The CDR3 sequence is 16 residues long. The CDR3 protein is CASSQSRGIQPYEQYF. Here the CDR3 DNA reads TGTGCCAGCAGCCAATCTAGGGGCATACAGCCCTACGAGCAGTACTTC.

The genes are TRBV19 and TRBJ2-3, with TRBD1 as a possible D gene (6 bases). The CDR3 covers 14 residues. The germline V gene has CDR1 LNHDA and CDR2 SQIVND (reference sequence). V was shortened by 6 bases and J by 0 bases, with 10 bases between the two germline ends. CDR3 in amino acids: CASRNTGSTDTQYF. The CDR3 region has the DNA TGTGCCAGTAGGAATACAGGGAGCACAGATACGCAGTATTTT.